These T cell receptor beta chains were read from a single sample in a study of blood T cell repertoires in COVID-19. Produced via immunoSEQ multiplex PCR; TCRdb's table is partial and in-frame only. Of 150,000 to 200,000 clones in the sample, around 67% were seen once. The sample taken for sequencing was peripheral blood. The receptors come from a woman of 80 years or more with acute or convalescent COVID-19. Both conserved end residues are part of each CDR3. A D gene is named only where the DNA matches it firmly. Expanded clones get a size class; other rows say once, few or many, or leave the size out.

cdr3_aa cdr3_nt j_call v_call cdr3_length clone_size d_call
CASSMEVRDEKLFF TGTGCCAGTAGTATGGAGGTTCGGGATGAAAAACTGTTTTTT TRBJ1-4 TRBV19 14 once -
CASSPGTGANQPQHF TGTGCCAGCAGCCCCGGGACAGGGGCAAATCAGCCCCAGCATTTT TRBJ1-5 TRBV2 15 - TRBD1
CATSSVVQETQYF TGTGCCACCTCCTCGGTGGTACAAGAGACCCAGTACTTC TRBJ2-5 TRBV12-3/TRBV12-4 13 - -
CASSLFKGQGRNQPQHF TGTGCCAGCAGTTTATTTAAGGGACAGGGCCGCAATCAGCCCCAGCATTTT TRBJ1-5 TRBV28 17 once TRBD1
CASRRTGAGTDTQYF TGTGCCAGCAGGAGGACAGGGGCCGGCACAGATACGCAGTATTTT TRBJ2-3 TRBV11-2 15 - TRBD1
CASRAAVAGETQYF TGCGCCAGCCGTGCTGCCGTGGCGGGGGAGACCCAGTACTTC TRBJ2-5 TRBV5-1 14 - -
CASSIGLAGAFYNEQFF TGTGCCAGTAGTATAGGGCTAGCGGGAGCCTTCTACAATGAGCAGTTCTTC TRBJ2-1 TRBV19 17 - TRBD2
CATSDRAAEAFF TGTGCCACCTCGGACAGGGCGGCTGAAGCTTTCTTT TRBJ1-1 TRBV19 12 once TRBD1
CASSYTVSELNEQFF TGTGCCAGCAGTTACACGGTTAGCGAGCTCAATGAGCAGTTCTTC TRBJ2-1 TRBV6-5 15 - -
CASSLPGTGGFQPQHF TGTGCCAGCAGTTTACCGGGGACAGGGGGCTTTCAGCCCCAGCATTTT TRBJ1-5 TRBV28 16 few TRBD1
CASSLLLMSDTQYF TGTGCCAGCAGTTTACTGCTCATGTCAGATACGCAGTATTTT TRBJ2-3 TRBV2 14 - -
CASSRNIDTEAFF TGTGCCAGCAGCCGTAATATCGACACTGAAGCTTTCTTT TRBJ1-1 TRBV3-1/TRBV3-2 13 - -
CAIRGNRDGYTF TGTGCCATCAGGGGAAACAGGGATGGCTACACCTTC TRBJ1-2 TRBV10-3 12 once -
CASSQVGNEQFF TGTGCCAGCAGCCAAGTCGGCAATGAGCAGTTCTTC TRBJ2-1 TRBV3-1/TRBV3-2 12 - -
CASSREVWGNQPQHF TGTGCCAGCAGCCGCGAGGTCTGGGGCAATCAGCCCCAGCATTTT TRBJ1-5 TRBV6-5 15 once -
CASSLDQSNEQFF TGCGCCAGCAGCTTGGACCAGTCCAATGAGCAGTTCTTC TRBJ2-1 TRBV5-1 13 many -
CASSQSGEAKLFYGYTF TGTGCCAGCAGCCAAAGTGGGGAGGCCAAACTCTTTTATGGCTACACCTTC TRBJ1-2 TRBV4-2 17 - -
CASSARPSGSNTGELFF TGTGCCAGCAGTGCACGACCGAGCGGGTCTAACACCGGGGAGCTGTTTTTT TRBJ2-2 TRBV6-1 17 - -
CASSPDSVVPDTQYF TGTGCCAGCAGCCCCGACAGCGTAGTCCCAGATACGCAGTATTTT TRBJ2-3 TRBV7-9 15 - -
CATSDHRGGSTDTQYF TGTGCCACCAGTGATCACAGGGGCGGTAGCACAGATACGCAGTATTTT TRBJ2-3 TRBV24-1 16 - TRBD1
CASRLTETEAFF TGTGCCAGCAGACTCACAGAAACTGAAGCTTTCTTT TRBJ1-1 TRBV6-6 12 - -
CASSYSAGDTDTQYF TGTGCCAGCAGTTACTCAGCGGGGGACACAGATACGCAGTATTTT TRBJ2-3 TRBV6-5 15 - TRBD2
CASSETGRETQYF TGTGCCAGCAGTGAAACCGGGAGGGAGACCCAGTACTTC TRBJ2-5 TRBV2 13 - TRBD2
CASSPPRENTEAFF TGTGCCAGCTCACCCCCGAGAGAGAACACTGAAGCTTTCTTT TRBJ1-1 TRBV18 14 - -
CASRTSGSYEQYF TGTGCCAGCAGGACTAGCGGGAGTTACGAGCAGTACTTC TRBJ2-7 TRBV27 13 - TRBD2
CASSSQAGIHTDTQYF TGTGCCAGCAGTTCCCAAGCGGGGATACACACAGATACGCAGTATTTT TRBJ2-3 TRBV28 16 - TRBD2
CASSRGQPVKNLHF TGTGCCAGCAGCCGGGGACAGCCGGTAAAGAACCTCCACTTT TRBJ1-6 TRBV6-5 14 - TRBD1
CASSSTGGGSEAFF TGTGCCAGTAGTTCAACAGGGGGCGGATCAGAAGCTTTCTTT TRBJ1-1 TRBV19 14 few TRBD1
CASSQDPGGDEKLFF TGTGCCAGCAGCCAAGACCCGGGAGGGGATGAAAAACTGTTTTTT TRBJ1-4 TRBV3-1/TRBV3-2 15 - -
CASSVTADSEAFF TGTGCCAGCAGCGTTACCGCGGATTCTGAAGCTTTCTTT TRBJ1-1 TRBV9 13 - -
CASSLKAGGSYNEQFF TGTGCCAGCAGTTTAAAGGCGGGGGGTTCCTACAATGAGCAGTTCTTC TRBJ2-1 TRBV27 16 - TRBD2
CASSEGVRGRPGYTF TGTGCCAGCAGTGAAGGGGTCAGGGGGCGGCCTGGCTACACCTTC TRBJ1-2 TRBV2 15 - TRBD1
CASSSRSWFGTDTQYF TGTGCCAGCAGTTCCCGGTCGTGGTTCGGCACAGATACGCAGTATTTT TRBJ2-3 TRBV28 16 - -
CASSRTGAGYTF TGTGCCAGCAGCCGGACAGGGGCTGGCTACACCTTC TRBJ1-2 TRBV27 12 - TRBD1
CASSLALAGVNEQFF TGCGCCAGCAGCTTGGCCTTAGCGGGAGTCAATGAGCAGTTCTTC TRBJ2-1 TRBV5-1 15 - TRBD2
CASARSREEKLFF TGCGCCAGCGCCCGGAGCAGGGAAGAAAAACTGTTTTTT TRBJ1-4 TRBV5-1 13 - -
CASSLRQYGGESSYNEQFF TGTGCCAGCAGTTTAAGACAGTATGGGGGGGAAAGCTCCTACAATGAGCAGTTCTTC TRBJ2-1 TRBV11-3 19 - TRBD2
CASSAYEQYF TGTGCCAGCTCGGCCTACGAGCAGTACTTC TRBJ2-7 TRBV2 10 - -
CSVGGAGFGDTEAFF TGCAGCGTTGGCGGGGCAGGGTTCGGGGACACTGAAGCTTTCTTT TRBJ1-1 TRBV29-1 15 - -
CASSTGLADDTDTQYF TGTGCCAGCAGCACGGGACTAGCGGATGACACAGATACGCAGTATTTT TRBJ2-3 TRBV11-3 16 - TRBD2
CASSQDSFYNSPLHF TGCGCCAGCAGCCAAGATAGCTTTTATAATTCACCCCTCCACTTT TRBJ1-6 TRBV4-3 15 many -
CASSLGSGLHTDTQYF TGTGCCAGCAGCTTAGGAAGTGGACTCCACACAGATACGCAGTATTTT TRBJ2-3 TRBV7-2 16 - -